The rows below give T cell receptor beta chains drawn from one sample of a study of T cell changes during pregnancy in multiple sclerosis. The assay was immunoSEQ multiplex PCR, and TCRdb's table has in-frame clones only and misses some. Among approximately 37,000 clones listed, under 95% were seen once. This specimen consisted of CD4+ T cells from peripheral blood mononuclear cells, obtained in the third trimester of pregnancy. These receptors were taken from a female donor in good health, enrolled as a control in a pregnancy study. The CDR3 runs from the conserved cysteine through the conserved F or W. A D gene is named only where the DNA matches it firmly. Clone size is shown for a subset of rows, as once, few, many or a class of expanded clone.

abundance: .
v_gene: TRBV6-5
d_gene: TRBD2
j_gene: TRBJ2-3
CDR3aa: CASAPGLAGDTQYF
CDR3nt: TGTGCCAGCGCACCGGGACTAGCGGGAGATACGCAGTATTTT

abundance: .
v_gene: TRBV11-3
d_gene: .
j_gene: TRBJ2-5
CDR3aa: CASSLDLRETQYF
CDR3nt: TGTGCCAGCAGCTTAGATTTGCGGGAGACCCAGTACTTC

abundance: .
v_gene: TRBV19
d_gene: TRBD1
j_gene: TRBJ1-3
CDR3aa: CASTSHGRGRGSGNTIYF
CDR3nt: TGTGCCAGTACCTCCCACGGCAGGGGGCGAGGCTCTGGAAACACCATATATTTT

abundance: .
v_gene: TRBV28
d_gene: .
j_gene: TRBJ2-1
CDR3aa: CASVIQGRNEQFF
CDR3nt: TGTGCCAGCGTCATACAGGGTAGGAATGAGCAGTTCTTC

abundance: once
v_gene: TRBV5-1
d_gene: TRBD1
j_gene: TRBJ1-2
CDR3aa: CASSPETGNGYTF
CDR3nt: TGCGCCAGCAGCCCAGAGACAGGGAATGGCTACACCTTC

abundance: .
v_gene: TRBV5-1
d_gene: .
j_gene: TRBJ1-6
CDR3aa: CASSLGQLYNSPLHF
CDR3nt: TGCGCCAGCAGCTTGGGACAGCTCTATAATTCACCCCTCCACTTT

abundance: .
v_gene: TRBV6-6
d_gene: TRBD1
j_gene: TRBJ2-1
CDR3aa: CASSPGQGASVNEQFF
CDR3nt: TGTGCCAGCAGTCCAGGACAGGGCGCATCGGTCAATGAGCAGTTCTTC

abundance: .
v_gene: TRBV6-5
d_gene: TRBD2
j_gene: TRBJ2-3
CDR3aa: CASRSLASDTQYF
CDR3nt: TGTGCCAGCAGGTCACTAGCGTCGGATACGCAGTATTTT

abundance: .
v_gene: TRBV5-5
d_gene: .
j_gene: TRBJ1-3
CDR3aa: CASSDIRTRSGNTIYF
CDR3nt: TGTGCCAGCAGCGATATCCGAACTCGTTCTGGAAACACCATATATTTT

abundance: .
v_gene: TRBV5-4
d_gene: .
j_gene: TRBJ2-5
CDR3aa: CASSLGPVTRQETQYF
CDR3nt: TGTGCCAGCAGCTTGGGCCCCGTAACACGACAAGAGACCCAGTACTTC

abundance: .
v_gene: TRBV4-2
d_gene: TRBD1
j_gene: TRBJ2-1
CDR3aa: CASSHAGQGALDGQFF
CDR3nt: TGTGCCAGCAGCCATGCTGGACAGGGTGCTCTGGACGGGCAGTTCTTC

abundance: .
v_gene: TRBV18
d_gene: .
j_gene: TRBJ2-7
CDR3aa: CASSPYVFDEQYF
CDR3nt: TGTGCCAGCTCACCGTATGTTTTCGACGAGCAGTACTTC

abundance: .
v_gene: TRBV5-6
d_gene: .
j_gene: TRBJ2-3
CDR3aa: CASSLLGADTQYF
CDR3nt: TGTGCCAGCAGCTTGTTAGGGGCAGATACGCAGTATTTT

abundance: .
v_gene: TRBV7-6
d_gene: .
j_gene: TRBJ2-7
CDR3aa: CASSLVGGREQYF
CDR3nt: TGTGCCAGCAGCTTAGTGGGGGGACGTGAGCAGTACTTC

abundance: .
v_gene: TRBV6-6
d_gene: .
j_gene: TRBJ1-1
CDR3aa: CASSYLRNTEAFF
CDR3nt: TGTGCCAGCAGTTATCTACGGAACACTGAAGCTTTCTTT

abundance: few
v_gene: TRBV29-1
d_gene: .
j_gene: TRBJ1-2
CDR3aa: CSVGQAGGYTF
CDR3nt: TGCAGCGTTGGACAGGCCGGGGGCTACACCTTC

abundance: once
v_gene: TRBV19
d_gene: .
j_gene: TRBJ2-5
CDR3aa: CASSITGTNQQETQYF
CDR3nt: TGTGCCAGTAGTATCACAGGGACTAATCAGCAAGAGACCCAGTACTTC

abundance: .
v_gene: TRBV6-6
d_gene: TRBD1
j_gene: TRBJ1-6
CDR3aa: CASSKTTGGNSPLHF
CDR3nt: TGTGCCAGCAGTAAGACGACAGGGGGAAATTCACCCCTCCACTTT

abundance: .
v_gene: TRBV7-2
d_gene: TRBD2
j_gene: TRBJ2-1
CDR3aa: CASSLNTWASGSNEQFF
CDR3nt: TGTGCCAGCAGCTTGAATACCTGGGCTAGCGGGAGCAATGAGCAGTTCTTC

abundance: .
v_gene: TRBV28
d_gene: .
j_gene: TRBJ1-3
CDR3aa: CASRLGSANTIYF
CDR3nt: TGTGCCAGTCGACTCGGGTCGGCAAACACCATATATTTT

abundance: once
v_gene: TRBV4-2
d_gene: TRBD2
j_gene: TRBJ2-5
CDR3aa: CASSQDRPSNSRVAGVRETQYF
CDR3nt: TGTGCCAGCAGCCAAGATCGGCCCAGCAATTCTAGGGTAGCGGGAGTGAGGGAGACCCAGTACTTC

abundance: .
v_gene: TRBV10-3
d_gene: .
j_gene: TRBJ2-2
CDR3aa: CAISATSTANTGELFF
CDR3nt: TGTGCCATCAGTGCGACGAGTACAGCGAACACCGGGGAGCTGTTTTTT

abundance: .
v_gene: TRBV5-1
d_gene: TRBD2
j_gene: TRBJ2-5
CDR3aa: CASSPQRGTRETQYF
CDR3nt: TGCGCCAGCAGCCCCCAGCGGGGGACGCGGGAGACCCAGTACTTC

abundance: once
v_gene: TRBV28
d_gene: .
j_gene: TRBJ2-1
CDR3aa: CASSPGDPEDEQFF
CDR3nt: TGTGCCAGCAGTCCAGGGGACCCCGAGGATGAGCAGTTCTTC

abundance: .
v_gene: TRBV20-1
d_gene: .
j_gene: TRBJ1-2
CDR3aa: CSATQDYGYTF
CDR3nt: TGCAGTGCTACGCAGGACTATGGCTACACCTTC

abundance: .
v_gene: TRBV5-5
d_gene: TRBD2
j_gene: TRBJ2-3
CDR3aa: CASSLDGGAASDTQYF
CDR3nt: TGTGCCAGCAGCTTGGACGGGGGGGCCGCTTCAGATACGCAGTATTTT

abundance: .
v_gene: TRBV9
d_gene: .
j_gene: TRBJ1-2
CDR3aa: CASSVGQGTYGYTF
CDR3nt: TGTGCCAGCAGCGTAGGCCAGGGCACCTATGGCTACACCTTC

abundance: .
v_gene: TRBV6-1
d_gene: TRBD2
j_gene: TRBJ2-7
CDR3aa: CASSENPAGAWEQYF
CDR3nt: TGTGCCAGCAGTGAAAATCCAGCGGGAGCTTGGGAGCAGTACTTC

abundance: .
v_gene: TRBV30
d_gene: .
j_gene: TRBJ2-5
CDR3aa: CAWSPARPGETQYF
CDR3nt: TGTGCCTGGAGTCCCGCCAGGCCAGGAGAGACCCAGTACTTC

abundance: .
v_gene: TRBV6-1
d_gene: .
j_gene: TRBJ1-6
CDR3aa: CASRYDTGESPLHF
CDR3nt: TGTGCCAGCAGATACGACACCGGCGAATCACCCCTCCACTTT

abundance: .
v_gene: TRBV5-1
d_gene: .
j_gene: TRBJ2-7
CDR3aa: CASSLGSNEQYF
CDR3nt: TGCGCCAGCAGCCTCGGGTCCAACGAGCAGTACTTC

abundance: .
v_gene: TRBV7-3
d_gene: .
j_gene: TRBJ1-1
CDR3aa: CASSLEGTSTEAFF
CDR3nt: TGTGCCAGCAGCTTAGAGGGTACCAGCACTGAAGCTTTCTTT

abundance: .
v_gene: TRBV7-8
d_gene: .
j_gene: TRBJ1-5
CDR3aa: CASSALIGQQPQHF
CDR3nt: TGTGCCAGCAGCGCCCTGATTGGGCAGCAGCCCCAGCATTTT

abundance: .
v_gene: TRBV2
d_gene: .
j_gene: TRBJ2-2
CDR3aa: CASSGTGELFF
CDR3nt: TGTGCCAGCTCAGGTACCGGGGAGCTGTTTTTT

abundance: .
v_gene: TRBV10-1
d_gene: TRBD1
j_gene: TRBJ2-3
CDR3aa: CASSESTGGADTQYF
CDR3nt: TGCGCCAGCAGTGAGTCGACAGGGGGAGCAGATACGCAGTATTTT

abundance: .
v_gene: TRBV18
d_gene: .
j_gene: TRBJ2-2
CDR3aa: CASSPTGTNTGELFF
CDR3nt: TGTGCCAGCTCACCGACAGGAACGAACACCGGGGAGCTGTTTTTT

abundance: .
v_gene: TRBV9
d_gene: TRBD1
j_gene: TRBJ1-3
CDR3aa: CASSIAGTGLGSSGNTIYF
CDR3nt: TGTGCCAGCAGCATTGCCGGGACAGGGTTGGGGAGCTCTGGAAACACCATATATTTT

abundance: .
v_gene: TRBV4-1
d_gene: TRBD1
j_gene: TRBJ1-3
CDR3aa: CASSQKPGQGSSGNTIYF
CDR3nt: TGCGCCAGCAGCCAGAAACCGGGACAGGGAAGCTCTGGAAACACCATATATTTT

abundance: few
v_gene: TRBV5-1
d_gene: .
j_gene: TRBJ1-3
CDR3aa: CASADSVGNTIYF
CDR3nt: TGCGCCAGCGCGGACTCCGTTGGAAACACCATATATTTT

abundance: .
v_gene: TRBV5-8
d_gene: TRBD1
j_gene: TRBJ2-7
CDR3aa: CASSRETGSHEQYF
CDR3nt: TGTGCCAGCAGCAGAGAGACAGGGAGCCACGAGCAGTACTTC

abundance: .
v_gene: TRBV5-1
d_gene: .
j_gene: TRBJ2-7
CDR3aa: CASSLGTVYEQYF
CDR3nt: TGCGCCAGCAGCTTGGGTACAGTCTACGAGCAGTACTTC

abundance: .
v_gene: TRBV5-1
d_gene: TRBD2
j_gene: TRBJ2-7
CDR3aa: CASSPTSGGYEQYF
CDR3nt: TGCGCCAGCAGCCCGACTAGCGGGGGTTACGAGCAGTACTTC

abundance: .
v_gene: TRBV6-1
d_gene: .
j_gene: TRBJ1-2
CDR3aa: CASTRTWRSNYGYTF
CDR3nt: TGTGCCAGCACACGAACGTGGAGGTCTAACTATGGCTACACCTTC

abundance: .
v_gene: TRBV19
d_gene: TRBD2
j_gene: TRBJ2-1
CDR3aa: CASSIALAGVPGQFF
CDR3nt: TGTGCCAGTAGTATAGCACTAGCGGGAGTCCCGGGGCAGTTCTTC

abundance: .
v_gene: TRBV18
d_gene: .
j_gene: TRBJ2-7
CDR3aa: CASSPRQDEQYF
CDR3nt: TGTGCCAGCTCACCAAGACAGGACGAGCAGTACTTC

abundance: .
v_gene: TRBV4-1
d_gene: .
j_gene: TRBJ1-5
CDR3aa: CASSLVRGGQPQHF
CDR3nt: TGCGCCAGCAGTCTCGTAAGGGGGGGGCAGCCCCAGCATTTT

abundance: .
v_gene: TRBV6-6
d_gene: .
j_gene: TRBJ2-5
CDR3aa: CASSYIIETQYF
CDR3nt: TGTGCCAGCAGTTACATTATTGAGACCCAGTACTTC

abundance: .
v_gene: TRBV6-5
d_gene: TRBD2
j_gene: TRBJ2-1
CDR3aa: CASSSRGGGRASEQFF
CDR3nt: TGTGCCAGCAGTTCCCGCGGGGGCGGGAGGGCCAGTGAGCAGTTCTTC

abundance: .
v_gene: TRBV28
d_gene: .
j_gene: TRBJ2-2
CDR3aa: CASSKGWDTGELFF
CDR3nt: TGTGCCAGCAGTAAGGGGTGGGACACCGGGGAGCTGTTTTTT

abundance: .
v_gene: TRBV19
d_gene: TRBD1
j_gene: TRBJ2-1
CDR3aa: CASSPDRGSYNEQFF
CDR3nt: TGTGCCAGTAGCCCTGACAGGGGTTCCTACAATGAGCAGTTCTTC